The 18 T cell receptor beta chains presented below share a single source sample, sequenced in a study of cytomegalovirus exposure and HLA in healthy donors. The PCR ran on 60 Vbeta and 13 Jbeta primers. Profiling relied on immunoSEQ multiplex PCR, and the TCRdb table lists in-frame clones only, not all of them. The sample lists approximately 180,000 clones, around 80% seen once, with 3.7% in the top ten. Sequenced material: PBMCs. These receptors were collected from a woman aged 55-69 years in good health and CMV-seropositive.

This clone was counted once. The V gene is TRBV25-1, the J gene TRBJ2-7; D uncertain. CDR1 and CDR2 (germline): MGHDK, SYGVNS. This CDR3 is 12 amino acids long. V gave up 3 bases and J gave up 0 bases, with 3 bases separating them. The CDR3 protein is CASSDGSYEQYF. CDR3 coding DNA: TGTGCCAGCAGTGACGGCTCCTACGAGCAGTACTTC.

The rearrangement uses TRBV18 and TRBJ2-1, with no clear D. V lost 6 bases, J lost 0 bases, and 9 bases lay in between. CDR3 length: 14 amino acids. Germline CDR1 reads KGHSH; CDR2 reads LQKENI. The CDR3 coding sequence is TGTGCCAGCTCCCCGCGGAGCTCCTACAATGAGCAGTTCTTC. It translates to CASSPRSSYNEQFF. The variable domain in full, completed from reference TRBV18 and TRBJ2-1, reads NAGVMQNPRHLVRRRGQEARLRCSPMKGHSHVYWYRQLPEEGLKFMVYLQKENIIDESGMPKERFSAEFPKEGPSILRIQQVVRGDSAAYFCASSPRSSYNEQFFGPGTRLTVL.

The chain uses TRBV19 and TRBJ1-5; D is undetermined. Trimming shortened V by 5 bases and J by 7 bases, and 15 bases separated the two germline ends. Germline CDR1 reads LNHDA; CDR2 reads SQIVND (reference sequence). The CDR3 runs to 14 residues. CDR3 in DNA: TGTGCCAGTAGTCCCCTAGTCGGCTCCCAGCCCCAGCATTTT. This encodes CASSPLVGSQPQHF.

The chain uses TRBV5-5 and TRBJ1-2; 8 bases line up with TRBD1. CDR3 length: 14 residues. The germline gives CDR1 SGHKS, CDR2 YYEKEE (reference sequence). Trimming took 0 bases from V and 7 from J; bases not matched to a gene: 5. The CDR3, as DNA: TGTGCCAGCAGCTTGGGGACAGGGCCGGGTGGCTACACCTTC. This gives the protein CASSLGTGPGGYTF.

In this sample, this clone turned up once. The V call is TRBV7-2, the J call TRBJ1-2; a weak D match, TRBD1 (6 bases). V was trimmed by 1 base and J by 2 bases, leaving 11 bases between them. The CDR3 contains 15 residues. CDR1 and CDR2 from the germline V gene are SGHTA and FQGNSA. The CDR3 is CASSLDWTENYGYTF. DNA for the CDR3: TGTGCCAGCAGCTTAGATTGGACAGAGAACTATGGCTACACCTTC.

The V call is TRBV7-9, the J call TRBJ2-7; TRBD1 is a possible D gene (5 bases). CDR1 and CDR2 from the germline V gene are SEHNR and FQNEAQ (reference sequence). This CDR3 is built from 12 residues. V was cut by 0 bases and J by 7 bases, with 7 bases left in between. CDR3 in DNA: TGTGCCAGCAGCTTAGCGAAGGGGGAGCAGTACTTC. It codes for CASSLAKGEQYF.

DNA for the CDR3: TGTGCCAGCGGAGGGGACGGCCAAAATTCACCCCTCCACTTT. As protein: CASGGDGQNSPLHF. J is TRBJ1-6 and V is TRBV2; weak D call: TRBD1 (5 bases). The length of the CDR3 is 14 residues. CDR1 SNHLY and CDR2 FYNNEI come from the germline V gene. V was pared by 8 bases and J by 7 bases, with 15 bases between.

The chain combines TRBV7-6 with TRBJ1-1; D call uncertain. The CDR3 runs 12 residues. Per germline, CDR1 SGHVS and CDR2 FNYEAQ. The germline V and J ends were trimmed by 4 bases and 0 bases, with 3 bases remaining between them. CDR3 nucleotides: TGTGCCAGCAGCTCCGTGAACACTGAAGCTTTCTTT. This encodes CASSSVNTEAFF. Using reference TRBV7-6 and TRBJ1-1 for the parts outside the CDR3, the full variable domain is GAGVSQSPRYKVTKRGQDVALRCDPISGHVSLYWYRQALGQGPEFLTYFNYEAQQDKSGLPNDRFSAERPEGSISTLTIQRTEQRDSAMYRCASSSVNTEAFFGQGTRLTVV.

This clone was seen a handful of times. The J gene is TRBJ1-2, the V gene TRBV28; 7 bases match TRBD1. V was clipped by 6 bases and J by 6 bases; unmatched bases: 13. The CDR3 length is 15 residues. The germline gives CDR1 MDHEN, CDR2 SYDVKM. The CDR3 loop reads CASSPPYQGGHGYTF. The CDR3 DNA sequence: TGTGCCAGCAGCCCCCCCTACCAGGGGGGACATGGCTACACCTTC.

The chain carries TRBV7-2 and TRBJ2-2; 9 bases line up with TRBD2. The ends lost 1 base at V and 3 bases at J; junction bases unmatched: 3. This CDR3 has 16 residues. The V gene's germline CDR1 is SGHTA and CDR2 FQGNSA. The DNA of the CDR3 is TGTGCCAGCAGCTTAGGGCTAGCGGGGTACACCGGGGAGCTGTTTTTT. It codes for CASSLGLAGYTGELFF.

This chain links TRBV27 with TRBJ1-1, with 8 bases lining up with TRBD1. J lost 4 bases, V lost 2 bases, and 3 bases had no gene match. Looked up from germline, CDR1 is MNHEY and CDR2 is SMNVEV (reference sequence). The CDR3 length is 14 residues. The CDR3 loop reads CASSLRDRRTEAFF. In DNA, the CDR3 is TGTGCCAGCAGTTTAAGGGACAGGCGCACTGAAGCTTTCTTT.

The CDR3 reads CASSSTGAGYTF. The CDR3 DNA is TGTGCCAGCAGCTCGACAGGGGCTGGCTACACCTTC. The chain employs TRBV7-9 and TRBJ1-2, with 8 bases that match TRBD1. Trimming took 4 bases from V and 7 from J; bases not matched to a gene: 2. This CDR3 comprises 12 residues. Germline CDR1 and CDR2: SEHNR and FQNEAQ (reference sequence).

The chain employs TRBV2 and TRBJ2-1, with 7 bases aligning to TRBD1. This CDR3 has 14 residues. The germline V gene encodes CDR1 SNHLY and CDR2 FYNNEI. The trim removed 7 bases at V and 1 base at J, leaving 4 bases unmatched. This CDR3 is CASIIQGSYNEQFF. The CDR3 region has the DNA TGTGCCAGCATTATACAGGGGTCCTACAATGAGCAGTTCTTC.

V is TRBV19 and J is TRBJ1-1, with D possibly being TRBD1 (5 bases). This CDR3 is 13 amino acids long. Germline V gene lookup returns CDR1 LNHDA and CDR2 SQIVND (reference sequence). Trimming took 3 bases from V and 5 from J, leaving 10 bases between them. The CDR3 is CASSIGGGTEAFF. The CDR3 DNA is TGTGCCAGTAGTATCGGGGGGGGGACTGAAGCTTTCTTT.

The chain joins TRBV7-3 to TRBJ2-2, with 7 bases identical to TRBD2. V dropped 6 bases and J dropped 4; count of bases not matched to a gene: 5. This CDR3 region has 14 residues. CDR1 and CDR2 (germline): SGHTA, FQGTGA. The CDR3 nucleotides are TGTGCCAGCAGATCAGCGGGGACCACCGGGGAGCTGTTTTTT. Protein product: CASRSAGTTGELFF.

This clone was recorded a few times. The chain combines TRBV5-1 with TRBJ2-2; 7 nucleotides agree with TRBD1. The CDR3 is 14 residues long. CDR1 SGHRS and CDR2 YFSETQ come from the germline V gene. The V segment lost 2 bases and the J segment 6 bases; nucleotides outside the gene matches: 4. CDR3 amino acids: CASSFQQGPGELFF. CDR3 in DNA: TGCGCCAGCAGCTTCCAACAGGGGCCCGGGGAGCTGTTTTTT.

This clone has just one count. The CDR3 is CASSLQEGYGYTF. DNA for the CDR3: TGCGCCAGCAGCTTGCAGGAGGGCTATGGCTACACCTTC. V is TRBV5-1 and J is TRBJ1-2; D gene unclear. The CDR3 length is 13 residues. The V and J ends lost 1 base and 4 bases respectively, with 8 bases between them. Germline CDR1 is SGHRS and CDR2 is YFSETQ. Supplemented by reference TRBV5-1 and TRBJ1-2, the full variable domain reads KAGVTQTPRYLIKTRGQQVTLSCSPISGHRSVSWYQQTPGQGLQFLFEYFSETQRNKGNFPGRFSGRQFSNSRSEMNVSTLELGDSALYLCASSLQEGYGYTFGSGTRLTVV.

This chain joins TRBV18 and TRBJ2-5; the D gene is possibly TRBD1 (6 bases). The CDR3 runs 14 residues. Germline V gene sequence: CDR1 KGHSH, CDR2 LQKENI. The V and J ends lost 7 bases and 5 bases respectively, with 17 bases between them. CDR3: CASFTSGGAETQYF. DNA of the CDR3: TGTGCCAGCTTCACCAGTGGGGGCGCGGAGACCCAGTACTTC. Full variable domain (missing parts from reference TRBV18 and TRBJ2-5): NAGVMQNPRHLVRRRGQEARLRCSPMKGHSHVYWYRQLPEEGLKFMVYLQKENIIDESGMPKERFSAEFPKEGPSILRIQQVVRGDSAAYFCASFTSGGAETQYFGPGTRLLVL.